One and the same sample provided the 18 T cell receptor beta chains below, sequenced in a study of T-cell reconstitution after alpha-beta-depleted transplantation in children (dated by TCRdb to between 2015 and 2016). The library relied on PCR. For sequencing, an Illumina HiSeq 2500 was employed. TCR library preparation used molecular barcoding, with unique molecular identifiers applied to normalize quantification of the TCRbeta repertoire. TCRdb ran its own pipeline on the public reads, namely fastp trimming at Q25 and MiXCR clone calling, and kept in-frame beta chains. When rows share a CDR3 protein, they turn into one entry using the most common DNA and genes. The table for this sample lists under 450,000 distinct CDR3 sequences; roughly 14% of them were counted only once. The ten top clones hold around 4.5% of the sample. Sequenced material: PBMCs, taken from the stem cell graft. The receptors were sampled from a human donor who donated a stem cell graft to a child with Fanconi anemia.

V is TRBV28 and J is TRBJ2-7; 9 nucleotides align to TRBD1. V trimming: 8 bases; J trimming: 4 bases; junction bases outside the gene matches: 6. The CDR3 sequence is 13 residues long. CDR1 and CDR2 from the germline V gene are MDHEN and SYDVKM. The CDR3 reads CASSGQGTYEQYF. The CDR3 DNA follows: TGTGCCAGCTCCGGACAGGGGACTTACGAGCAGTACTTC.

This clonotype was observed a handful of times. The CDR3 is CSARQGYNEQFF. CDR3 coding DNA: TGCAGTGCTAGACAGGGTTACAATGAGCAGTTCTTC. V and J are TRBV20-1 and TRBJ2-1, with a weak D call TRBD1 (5 bases). The CDR3 totals 12 residues. CDR1 and CDR2 (germline): DFQATT, SNEGSKA (reference sequence). Trimming shortened V by 2 bases and J by 4 bases, and 6 bases separated the two germline ends.

The V call is TRBV24-1, the J call TRBJ2-1, with D possibly being TRBD1 or TRBD2 (5 bases each). CDR1 and CDR2 from the germline V gene are KGHDR and SFDVKD. This CDR3 has 11 amino acids. The germline V and J ends were trimmed by 3 bases and 10 bases, with 6 bases remaining between them. The CDR3 DNA is TGTGCCACCAGTGATGGGGACGAGCAGTTCTTC. This codes for CATSDGDEQFF.

CDR3 in amino acids: CASSPPTGEPNTGELFF. The CDR3 nucleotides read TGTGCCAGCTCACCACCGACAGGGGAACCGAACACCGGGGAGCTGTTTTTT. The chain carries TRBV18 and TRBJ2-2; TRBD1 agrees at 8 bases. CDR1 is KGHSH, CDR2 LQKENI, per germline. There are 17 residues in the CDR3. V lost 0 bases to trimming and J lost 0 bases; unmatched junction nucleotides: 3.

J is TRBJ1-2 and V is TRBV25-1; D might be TRBD1 (5 bases). The CDR3 runs to 13 residues. The ends were cut back, 1 base at V and 6 bases at J, with 9 bases in the middle. The V gene's germline CDR1 is MGHDK and CDR2 SYGVNS. The CDR3 region is CASSELGENGYTF. For the CDR3, the DNA is TGTGCCAGCAGTGAATTGGGGGAAAATGGCTACACCTTC.

Many counts were recorded for this clonotype. V gene TRBV29-1 combines with J gene TRBJ2-2, with D possibly matching TRBD2 (5 bases). The CDR3 spans 14 residues. Germline CDR1 reads SQVTM; CDR2 reads ANQGSEA. V was shortened by 7 bases and J by 2 bases, with 14 bases between the two germline ends. CDR3 loop: CSARGLTNTGELFF. The CDR3 DNA follows: TGCAGCGCCCGAGGACTGACTAACACCGGGGAGCTGTTTTTT.

The genes are TRBV4-3 and TRBJ2-2, with TRBD1 as a possible D gene (5 bases). This CDR3 spans 15 amino acids. V was trimmed by 1 base and J by 1 base, leaving 7 bases between them. In germline, CDR1 is LGHNA, CDR2 YSLEER. CDR3 loop: CASSQGTLNTGELFF. CDR3 DNA sequence: TGCGCCAGCAGCCAAGGGACACTGAACACCGGGGAGCTGTTTTTT.

The sample holds many counts of this clonotype. The V gene is TRBV7-9, the J gene TRBJ1-2; TRBD1 agrees at 9 bases. Germline V gene lookup returns CDR1 SEHNR and CDR2 FQNEAQ (reference sequence). This CDR3 spans 15 amino acids. V shed 3 bases, J shed 7 bases, and the junction held 9 bases outside the gene matches. CDR3: CASSLVVGTGSGYTF. As DNA, the CDR3 is TGTGCCAGCAGCTTGGTAGTGGGGACAGGGTCTGGCTACACCTTC.

V gene TRBV9 combines with J gene TRBJ2-5; tentatively, D is TRBD1 (5 bases). The CDR3 is 14 residues long. Trimming left V 3 bases short and J 7 bases short, with 16 bases between. CDR1 and CDR2 from the germline V gene are SGDLS and YYNGEE. CDR3 amino acids: CASSAQLGQGTQYF. CDR3 coding DNA: TGTGCCAGCAGCGCCCAATTGGGTCAGGGGACCCAGTACTTC.

This clonotype was observed at least ten times. This chain joins TRBV5-1 and TRBJ1-1; D is perhaps TRBD1 (6 bases). CDR3 size: 14 residues. The V end was cut by 2 bases, the J end by 7 bases, with 15 bases between. CDR1 is SGHRS and CDR2 is YFSETQ in the germline V gene. In DNA form, the CDR3 reads TGCGCCAGCAGCTTAACCGGGACATTTAATGAAGCTTTCTTT. It translates to CASSLTGTFNEAFF.

The chain joins TRBV7-6 to TRBJ1-4; D may be TRBD1 (5 bases). The CDR3 consists of 14 residues. The germline V gene has CDR1 SGHVS and CDR2 FNYEAQ. The V gene lost 5 bases and the J gene lost 7 bases, with 14 bases spanning the gap. CDR3 DNA sequence: TGTGCCAGCAGCCGGAGACAGAGACCTGAAAAACTGTTTTTT. It translates to CASSRRQRPEKLFF.

This clonotype was observed a handful of times. The V gene is TRBV5-1, the J gene TRBJ1-1; the D gene is possibly TRBD1 (5 bases). Germline V gives CDR1 SGHRS, CDR2 YFSETQ. This CDR3 is built from 14 residues. The germline V and J ends were trimmed by 8 bases and 12 bases, with 26 bases remaining between them. The CDR3 loop is CASASTSQGGITFF. The CDR3 DNA is TGCGCCAGTGCGAGCACCTCTCAGGGAGGAATAACTTTCTTT. Complete variable domain (other parts from reference TRBV5-1 and TRBJ1-1): KAGVTQTPRYLIKTRGQQVTLSCSPISGHRSVSWYQQTPGQGLQFLFEYFSETQRNKGNFPGRFSGRQFSNSRSEMNVSTLELGDSALYLCASASTSQGGITFFGQGTRLTVV.

The V call is TRBV20-1, the J call TRBJ1-4, with D unclear. Germline CDR1 DFQATT, CDR2 SNEGSKA (reference sequence). Trimming took 3 bases from V and 8 from J, leaving 13 bases between them. The CDR3 contains 13 residues. CDR3 sequence reads: CSARTAPEEKLFF. The CDR3 bases are TGCAGTGCTAGGACTGCCCCTGAGGAAAAACTGTTTTTT.

In its sample, this clonotype was seen a few times. Since a much larger clone is just one base distant, this may be a read error. The rearrangement joins TRBV2 to TRBJ2-7, with no clear D. CDR3 length: 12 residues. Germline V gene sequence: CDR1 SNHLY, CDR2 FYNNEI. Trimming left V 5 bases short and J 0 bases short, with 5 bases between. The CDR3 sequence is CASSQSSYEQYV. CDR3 coding DNA: TGTGCCAGCAGTCAGAGCTCCTACGAGCAGTACGTC.

There are many counts of this clonotype. The chain combines TRBV4-3 with TRBJ2-1; 13 bases are shared with TRBD2. CDR1 and CDR2 from the germline V gene are LGHNA and YSLEER. This CDR3 region has 15 residues. J gave up 8 bases and V 5 bases, and 6 bases lay outside the gene matches. The CDR3 DNA follows: TGCGCCAGCAGCGCACTAGCGGGGGGGCCTCATGAGCAGTTCTTC. Its translation is CASSALAGGPHEQFF.

Ten or more counts support this clonotype. The rearrangement uses TRBV20-1 and TRBJ2-2, with D uncertain. The CDR3 sequence is 15 residues long. Trimming pared 6 bases from V and 0 bases from J, leaving 14 bases between. Germline loops: CDR1 DFQATT, CDR2 SNEGSKA (reference sequence). Here the CDR3 DNA reads TGCAGTGCCCCCCCCGGCCTAGCGAACACCGGGGAGCTGTTTTTT. Translating gives CSAPPGLANTGELFF.

This clonotype was counted a few times. Here the CDR3 reads CAWSVRHEQFF. CDR3 sequence (DNA): TGTGCCTGGAGTGTTCGACATGAGCAGTTCTTC. V and J are TRBV30 and TRBJ2-1; D is ambiguous. This CDR3 comprises 11 residues. V was shortened by 0 bases and J by 8 bases, with 5 bases between the two germline ends. Per the germline V gene, CDR1 is GTSNPN and CDR2 is SVGIG (reference sequence).

There are a few counts of this clonotype. J is TRBJ2-1 and V is TRBV11-2; D is undetermined. The V and J ends lost 5 bases and 4 bases respectively, with 12 bases between them. This CDR3 is 14 amino acids long. Per the germline V gene, CDR1 is SGHAT and CDR2 is FQNNGV. The CDR3 DNA reads as TGTGCCAGCAGCCCCCAGTCTGATTACAATGAGCAGTTCTTC. Protein product: CASSPQSDYNEQFF.